A selection of T cell receptor beta chains follows, all from one sample in a study of cytomegalovirus exposure and HLA in healthy donors. The method was immunoSEQ multiplex PCR; TCRdb's version includes in-frame clones alone and lacks a portion of them. The profile shows about 270,000 clones, just over 70% of them singletons. The material sequenced was PBMCs. Every receptor here comes from a female donor in good health and CMV-seronegative. The CDR3 runs from the conserved cysteine through the conserved F or W. The D gene is left open where the match is weak. Some rows mark clone size as missing; the rest say once, few, many or name a class of expanded clone.

V gene: TRBV28
clone size: once
J gene: TRBJ1-2
D gene: -
CDR3 DNA: TGTGCCAGCAGTGGAAGTCGGGGTCGGGTTGGCTACACCTTC
CDR3 protein: CASSGSRGRVGYTF

V gene: TRBV28
clone size: -
J gene: TRBJ2-5
D gene: TRBD2
CDR3 DNA: TGTTCGACTAGCGCTCAAGAGACCCAGTACTTC
CDR3 protein: CSTSAQETQYF

V gene: TRBV5-4
clone size: once
J gene: TRBJ2-2
D gene: -
CDR3 DNA: TGTGCCAGCAGCTTGGGGCTACGAGGAAGCGGGGAGCTGTTTTTT
CDR3 protein: CASSLGLRGSGELFF

V gene: TRBV28
clone size: -
J gene: TRBJ2-3
D gene: TRBD1
CDR3 DNA: TGTGCCAGCACCACCAGGGGGACCACACGCACAGATACGCAGTATTTT
CDR3 protein: CASTTRGTTRTDTQYF

V gene: TRBV6-5
clone size: -
J gene: TRBJ2-7
D gene: TRBD2
CDR3 DNA: TGTGCCAGCAGTACTTTAGCGGGAGGGCACGAGCAGTACTTC
CDR3 protein: CASSTLAGGHEQYF

V gene: TRBV11-2
clone size: -
J gene: TRBJ1-2
D gene: -
CDR3 DNA: TGTGCCAGCAGCCCAAGGGGGGCGGGAGGTGGCTACACCTTC
CDR3 protein: CASSPRGAGGGYTF

V gene: TRBV15
clone size: -
J gene: TRBJ1-2
D gene: -
CDR3 DNA: TGTGCCACCAGCAGAGATTCGGGATATTCTAACTATGGCTACACCTTC
CDR3 protein: CATSRDSGYSNYGYTF

V gene: TRBV2
clone size: -
J gene: TRBJ2-7
D gene: TRBD1
CDR3 DNA: TGTGCCGGGCGACAGGGGACCTACGAGCAGTACTTC
CDR3 protein: CAGRQGTYEQYF

V gene: TRBV5-1
clone size: -
J gene: TRBJ2-5
D gene: -
CDR3 DNA: TGCGCCAGCAGCTTGGACAGGGAGACCCAGTACTTC
CDR3 protein: CASSLDRETQYF

V gene: TRBV5-1
clone size: -
J gene: TRBJ2-3
D gene: TRBD2
CDR3 DNA: TGCGCCAGCAGCCCGCCCTTAGCGGGTGGCACAGATACGCAGTATTTT
CDR3 protein: CASSPPLAGGTDTQYF

V gene: TRBV10-1
clone size: -
J gene: TRBJ2-4
D gene: -
CDR3 DNA: TGCGCCAGCAGTGAGTCGAGAGCGATAAACATTCAGTACTTC
CDR3 protein: CASSESRAINIQYF

V gene: TRBV2
clone size: -
J gene: TRBJ2-3
D gene: -
CDR3 DNA: TGTGCCAGCAGTGAAGACAGGGCAGGGACAGATACGCAGTATTTT
CDR3 protein: CASSEDRAGTDTQYF

V gene: TRBV6-1
clone size: -
J gene: TRBJ1-2
D gene: -
CDR3 DNA: TGTGCCAGCAGTTCAACAATGGACAGTCGTTATGGCTACACCTTC
CDR3 protein: CASSSTMDSRYGYTF

V gene: TRBV5-1
clone size: -
J gene: TRBJ1-4
D gene: TRBD1
CDR3 DNA: TGCGCCAGCAGCTACCAGACAGGGGCTAATGAAAAACTGTTTTTT
CDR3 protein: CASSYQTGANEKLFF

V gene: TRBV7-2
clone size: once
J gene: TRBJ1-1
D gene: TRBD1
CDR3 DNA: TGTGCCAGCAGCTTAATTGGGACAGGGTCGCGGGCTGAAGCTTTCTTT
CDR3 protein: CASSLIGTGSRAEAFF

V gene: TRBV27
clone size: -
J gene: TRBJ2-7
D gene: TRBD1
CDR3 DNA: TGTGCCAGCAGTTACGCAGGGACAGGGAGCTACGAGCAGTACTTC
CDR3 protein: CASSYAGTGSYEQYF

V gene: TRBV13
clone size: -
J gene: TRBJ2-7
D gene: TRBD2
CDR3 DNA: TGTGCCAGCAGCTTAACTAGCGGGAGCCACGAGCAGTACTTC
CDR3 protein: CASSLTSGSHEQYF

V gene: TRBV25-1
clone size: -
J gene: TRBJ1-1
D gene: TRBD1
CDR3 DNA: TGTGCCAGCAGTGGACAGGGGGCCTTAGGGAACACTGAAGCTTTCTTT
CDR3 protein: CASSGQGALGNTEAFF

V gene: TRBV5-4
clone size: -
J gene: TRBJ2-1
D gene: -
CDR3 DNA: TGTGCCAGCAGCTTGGAGGGACTCTTGGCCTACAATGAGCAGTTCTTC
CDR3 protein: CASSLEGLLAYNEQFF

V gene: TRBV27
clone size: -
J gene: TRBJ2-3
D gene: -
CDR3 DNA: TGTGCCAGCAGTTCTACAGATACGCAGTATTTT
CDR3 protein: CASSSTDTQYF

V gene: TRBV27
clone size: few
J gene: TRBJ2-3
D gene: TRBD2
CDR3 DNA: TGTGCCAGCAGTTTATTTGCGGGAGGTGGAGAAGATACGCAGTATTTT
CDR3 protein: CASSLFAGGGEDTQYF

V gene: TRBV19
clone size: -
J gene: TRBJ2-5
D gene: TRBD1
CDR3 DNA: TGTGCCAGTAGTGACAGGGGGCAAGAGACCCAGTACTTC
CDR3 protein: CASSDRGQETQYF

V gene: TRBV16
clone size: -
J gene: TRBJ2-2
D gene: TRBD2
CDR3 DNA: TGTGCCAGCAGCCAATCGGGCCTAGCGGGAGATAGCACCGGGGAGCTGTTTTTT
CDR3 protein: CASSQSGLAGDSTGELFF

V gene: TRBV11-2
clone size: -
J gene: TRBJ2-3
D gene: TRBD2
CDR3 DNA: TGTGCCAGCAGCGCTACGGGCAGCGGGGGGCCAGATACGCAGTATTTT
CDR3 protein: CASSATGSGGPDTQYF

V gene: TRBV4-1
clone size: -
J gene: TRBJ2-7
D gene: -
CDR3 DNA: TGCGCCAGCAGCCAAGATCCCAGAGCGGAGCCTTACGAGCAGTACTTC
CDR3 protein: CASSQDPRAEPYEQYF

V gene: TRBV19
clone size: -
J gene: TRBJ2-1
D gene: TRBD1
CDR3 DNA: TGTGCCAGTAGTATAACAGGGGGCGACTACAATGAGCAGTTCTTC
CDR3 protein: CASSITGGDYNEQFF

V gene: TRBV4-2
clone size: few
J gene: TRBJ2-2
D gene: -
CDR3 DNA: TGTGCCAGCAGCCACCTGCGGGGGCTAGCGGTAAACACCGGGGAGCTGTTTTTT
CDR3 protein: CASSHLRGLAVNTGELFF

V gene: TRBV11-2
clone size: -
J gene: TRBJ1-2
D gene: -
CDR3 DNA: TGTGCCAGCAGCCAAAACTATGGCTACACCTTC
CDR3 protein: CASSQNYGYTF

V gene: TRBV6-1
clone size: -
J gene: TRBJ2-1
D gene: -
CDR3 DNA: TGTGCCAGCAGCTGGAGGGCCAATGAGCAGTTCTTC
CDR3 protein: CASSWRANEQFF

V gene: TRBV28
clone size: -
J gene: TRBJ2-7
D gene: TRBD2
CDR3 DNA: TGTGCCAGCAGCACCGGGACTAGCCACGAGCAGTACTTC
CDR3 protein: CASSTGTSHEQYF

V gene: TRBV27
clone size: -
J gene: TRBJ2-7
D gene: TRBD1
CDR3 DNA: TGTGCCAGCAGTTATAGACAGGGATACGAGCAGTACTTC
CDR3 protein: CASSYRQGYEQYF

V gene: TRBV5-6
clone size: -
J gene: TRBJ2-7
D gene: -
CDR3 DNA: TGTGCCAGCAGCCGCTCCTACGAGCAGTACTTC
CDR3 protein: CASSRSYEQYF

V gene: TRBV27
clone size: once
J gene: TRBJ1-3
D gene: -
CDR3 DNA: TGTGCCAGCAGTTTAGACTACTCTGGAAACACCATATATTTT
CDR3 protein: CASSLDYSGNTIYF

V gene: TRBV10-1
clone size: -
J gene: TRBJ2-7
D gene: -
CDR3 DNA: TGCGCCAGCAGTGAGCGCTGGGGGGTCGAGCAGTACTTC
CDR3 protein: CASSERWGVEQYF

V gene: TRBV6-1
clone size: -
J gene: TRBJ2-7
D gene: -
CDR3 DNA: TGTGCCAGCACCTGGACAGTTGCCTACGAGCAGTACTTC
CDR3 protein: CASTWTVAYEQYF

V gene: TRBV28
clone size: once
J gene: TRBJ2-1
D gene: TRBD2
CDR3 DNA: TGTGCCAGCAGTTTAGCCGGACTAGCGGGATACAATGAGCAGTTCTTC
CDR3 protein: CASSLAGLAGYNEQFF

V gene: TRBV27
clone size: -
J gene: TRBJ1-5
D gene: -
CDR3 DNA: TGTGCCAGCAGGATACAGGGCCATAGCAATCAGCCCCAGCATTTT
CDR3 protein: CASRIQGHSNQPQHF

V gene: TRBV19
clone size: -
J gene: TRBJ1-4
D gene: TRBD1
CDR3 DNA: TGTGCCAGTAGTGTCGGGACAGCAACTAATGAAAAACTGTTTTTT
CDR3 protein: CASSVGTATNEKLFF

V gene: TRBV7-6
clone size: -
J gene: TRBJ2-5
D gene: -
CDR3 DNA: TGTGCCAGCAGCCACCTCGCGGACAACCAAGAGACCCAGTACTTC
CDR3 protein: CASSHLADNQETQYF

V gene: TRBV18
clone size: few
J gene: TRBJ2-7
D gene: TRBD1
CDR3 DNA: TGTGCCAGCTCACTACATATACCGGGACAGGGAAAGGTTGGTGGCTACGAGCAGTACTTC
CDR3 protein: CASSLHIPGQGKVGGYEQYF

V gene: TRBV30
clone size: -
J gene: TRBJ1-2
D gene: -
CDR3 DNA: TGTGCCTGGAGTCTTAGGACAGCCTATGGCTACACCTTC
CDR3 protein: CAWSLRTAYGYTF

V gene: TRBV28
clone size: -
J gene: TRBJ1-5
D gene: TRBD1
CDR3 DNA: TGTGCCAGCAGTTTAAGCGACAGGGGGCTCGCGCCCCAGCATTTT
CDR3 protein: CASSLSDRGLAPQHF

V gene: TRBV10-3
clone size: once
J gene: TRBJ2-7
D gene: -
CDR3 DNA: TGTGCCATCGGGGGGGCAGACGGACGCTTCTCCTACGAGCAGTACTTC
CDR3 protein: CAIGGADGRFSYEQYF

V gene: TRBV4-1
clone size: -
J gene: TRBJ2-7
D gene: TRBD1
CDR3 DNA: TGCGCCAGCAGCCAAGCTTTAGGTGGGACAGGGTATACCGAGCAGTACTTC
CDR3 protein: CASSQALGGTGYTEQYF

V gene: TRBV29-1
clone size: -
J gene: TRBJ1-4
D gene: TRBD1
CDR3 DNA: TGCAGCGTTCGCGGACAGGGAAATGAAAAACTGTTTTTT
CDR3 protein: CSVRGQGNEKLFF

V gene: TRBV5-1
clone size: few
J gene: TRBJ1-2
D gene: TRBD1
CDR3 DNA: TGCGCCAGCAGCTTGGGACAGGGGCTGGGCTATGGCTACACCTTC
CDR3 protein: CASSLGQGLGYGYTF

V gene: TRBV7-9
clone size: -
J gene: TRBJ2-3
D gene: -
CDR3 DNA: TGTGCCAGCAGTTCACAGGTGGAACTGGACGGGCAGTATTTT
CDR3 protein: CASSSQVELDGQYF

V gene: TRBV5-8
clone size: few
J gene: TRBJ2-5
D gene: TRBD2
CDR3 DNA: TGTGCCAGCACTAGATGGGGCCTGACTAGCGGGAGTGGAGAGACCCAGTACTTC
CDR3 protein: CASTRWGLTSGSGETQYF